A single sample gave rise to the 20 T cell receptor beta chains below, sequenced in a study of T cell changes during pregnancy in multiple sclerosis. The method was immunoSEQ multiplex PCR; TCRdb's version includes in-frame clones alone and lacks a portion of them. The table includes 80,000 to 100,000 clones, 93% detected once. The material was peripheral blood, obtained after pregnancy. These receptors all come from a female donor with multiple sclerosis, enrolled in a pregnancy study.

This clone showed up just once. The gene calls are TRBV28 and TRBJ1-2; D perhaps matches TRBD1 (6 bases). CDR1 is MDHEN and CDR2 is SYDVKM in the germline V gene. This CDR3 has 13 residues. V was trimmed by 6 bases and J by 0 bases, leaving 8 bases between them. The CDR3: CASRPGANYGYTF. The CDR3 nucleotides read TGTGCCAGCAGGCCAGGGGCTAACTATGGCTACACCTTC.

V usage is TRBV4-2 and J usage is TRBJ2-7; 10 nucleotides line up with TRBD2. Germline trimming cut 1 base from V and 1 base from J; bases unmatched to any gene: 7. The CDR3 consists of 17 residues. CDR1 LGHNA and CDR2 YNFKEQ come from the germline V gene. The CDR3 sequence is CASSQGVSGRSSYEQYF. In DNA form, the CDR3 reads TGTGCCAGCAGCCAAGGGGTTAGCGGGAGGTCTTCCTACGAGCAGTACTTC.

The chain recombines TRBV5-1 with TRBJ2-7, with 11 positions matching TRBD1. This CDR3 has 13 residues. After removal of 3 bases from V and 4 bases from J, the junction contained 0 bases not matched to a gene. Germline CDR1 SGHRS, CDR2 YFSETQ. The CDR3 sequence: CASSWDRGYEQYF. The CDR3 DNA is TGCGCCAGCAGCTGGGACAGGGGGTACGAGCAGTACTTC.

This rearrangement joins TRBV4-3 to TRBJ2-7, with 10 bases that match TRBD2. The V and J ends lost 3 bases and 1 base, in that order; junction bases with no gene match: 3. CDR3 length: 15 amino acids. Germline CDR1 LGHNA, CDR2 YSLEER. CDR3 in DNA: TGCGCCAGCAGCCAGTTAGCGGGAGGATCCTACGAGCAGTACTTC. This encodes CASSQLAGGSYEQYF.

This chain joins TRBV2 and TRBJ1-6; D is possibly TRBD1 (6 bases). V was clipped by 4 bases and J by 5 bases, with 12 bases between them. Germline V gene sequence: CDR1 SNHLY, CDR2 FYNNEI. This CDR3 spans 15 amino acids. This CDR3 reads CASSVGTSNNSPLHF. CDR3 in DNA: TGTGCCAGCAGTGTGGGGACATCGAATAATTCACCCCTCCACTTT.

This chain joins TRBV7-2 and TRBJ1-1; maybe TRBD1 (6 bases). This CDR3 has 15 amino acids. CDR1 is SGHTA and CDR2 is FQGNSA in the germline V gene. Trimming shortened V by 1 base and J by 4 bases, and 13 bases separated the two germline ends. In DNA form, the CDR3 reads TGTGCCAGCAGCTTAGGGGGGCTTTTTACCACTGAAGCTTTCTTT. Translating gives CASSLGGLFTTEAFF.

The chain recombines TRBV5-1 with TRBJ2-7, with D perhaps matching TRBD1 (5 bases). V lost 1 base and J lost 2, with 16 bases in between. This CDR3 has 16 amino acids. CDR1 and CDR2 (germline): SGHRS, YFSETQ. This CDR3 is CASSLKGASITYEQYF. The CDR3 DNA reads TGCGCCAGCAGCTTGAAAGGGGCAAGCATAACCTACGAGCAGTACTTC.

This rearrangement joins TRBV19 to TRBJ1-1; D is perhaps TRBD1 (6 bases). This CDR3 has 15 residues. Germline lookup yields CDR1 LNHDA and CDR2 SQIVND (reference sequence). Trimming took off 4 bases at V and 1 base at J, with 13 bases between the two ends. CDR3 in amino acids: CASSNEMDRNTEAFF. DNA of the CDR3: TGTGCCAGTAGTAACGAGATGGACAGGAACACTGAAGCTTTCTTT. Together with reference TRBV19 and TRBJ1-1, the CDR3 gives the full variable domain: DGGITQSPKYLFRKEGQNVTLSCEQNLNHDAMYWYRQDPGQGLRLIYYSQIVNDFQKGDIAEGYSVSREKKESFPLTVTSAQKNPTAFYLCASSNEMDRNTEAFFGQGTRLTVV.

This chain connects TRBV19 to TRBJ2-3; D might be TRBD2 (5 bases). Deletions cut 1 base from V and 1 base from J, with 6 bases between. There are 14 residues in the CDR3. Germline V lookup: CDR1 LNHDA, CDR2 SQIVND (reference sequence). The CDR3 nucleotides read TGTGCCAGTAGTATAGGGGGAGGCACAGATACGCAGTATTTT. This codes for CASSIGGGTDTQYF.

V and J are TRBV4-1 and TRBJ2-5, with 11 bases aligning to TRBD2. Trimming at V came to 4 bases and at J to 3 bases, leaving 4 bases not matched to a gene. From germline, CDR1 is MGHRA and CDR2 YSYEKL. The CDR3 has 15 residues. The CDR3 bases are TGCGCCAGCAGCCGGAAACTAGCGGGGGAAGAGACCCAGTACTTC. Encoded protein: CASSRKLAGEETQYF.

The CDR3 nucleotides read TGTGCCAGCAGCGTAGTGGAGGGGATCGGCTATGGCTACACCTTC. Amino acid sequence: CASSVVEGIGYGYTF. The J gene is TRBJ1-2, the V gene TRBV9, with D maybe TRBD1 (5 bases). The CDR3 length is 15 residues. Germline CDR1 SGDLS, CDR2 YYNGEE. Trimming shortened V by 0 bases and J by 4 bases, and 13 bases separated the two germline ends.

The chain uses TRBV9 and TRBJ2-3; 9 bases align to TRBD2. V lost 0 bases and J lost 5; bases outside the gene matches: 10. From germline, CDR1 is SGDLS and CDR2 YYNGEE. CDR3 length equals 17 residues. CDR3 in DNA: TGTGCCAGCAGCGTAGGGGCTAGCGGGATTTCCAGAGATACGCAGTATTTT. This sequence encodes CASSVGASGISRDTQYF. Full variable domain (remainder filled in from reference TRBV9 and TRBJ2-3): DSGVTQTPKHLITATGQRVTLRCSPRSGDLSVYWYQQSLDQGLQFLIQYYNGEERAKGNILERFSAQQFPDLHSELNLSSLELGDSALYFCASSVGASGISRDTQYFGPGTRLTVL.

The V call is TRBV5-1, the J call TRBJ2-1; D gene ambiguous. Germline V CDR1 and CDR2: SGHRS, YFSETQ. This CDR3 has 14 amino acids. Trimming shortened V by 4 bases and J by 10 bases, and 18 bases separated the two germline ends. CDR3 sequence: CASSLALATNEQFF. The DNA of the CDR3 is TGCGCCAGCAGCCTTGCGTTGGCCACTAACGAGCAGTTCTTC.

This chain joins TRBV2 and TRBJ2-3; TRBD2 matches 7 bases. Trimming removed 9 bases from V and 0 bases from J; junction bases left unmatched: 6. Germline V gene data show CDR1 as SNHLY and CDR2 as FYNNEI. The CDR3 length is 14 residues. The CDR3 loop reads CARDSGRSTDTQYF. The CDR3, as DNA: TGTGCCAGAGATAGCGGGCGTAGCACAGATACGCAGTATTTT. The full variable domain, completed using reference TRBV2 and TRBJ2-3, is EPEVTQTPSHQVTQMGQEVILRCVPISNHLYFYWYRQILGQKVEFLVSFYNNEISEKSEIFDDQFSVERPDGSNFTLKIRSTKLEDSAMYFCARDSGRSTDTQYFGPGTRLTVL.

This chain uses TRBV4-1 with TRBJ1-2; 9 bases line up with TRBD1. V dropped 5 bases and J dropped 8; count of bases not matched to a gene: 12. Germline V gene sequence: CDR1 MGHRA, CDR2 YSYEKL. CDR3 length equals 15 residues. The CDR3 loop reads CASSETLGTGYGYTF. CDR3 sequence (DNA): TGCGCCAGCAGCGAAACTCTCGGGACAGGGTACGGCTACACCTTC.

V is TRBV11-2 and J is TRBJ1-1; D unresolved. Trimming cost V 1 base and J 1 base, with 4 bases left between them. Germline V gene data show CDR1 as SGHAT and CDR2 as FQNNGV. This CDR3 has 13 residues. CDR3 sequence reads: CASSLAGNTEAFF. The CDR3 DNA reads TGTGCCAGCAGCTTAGCGGGGAACACTGAAGCTTTCTTT.

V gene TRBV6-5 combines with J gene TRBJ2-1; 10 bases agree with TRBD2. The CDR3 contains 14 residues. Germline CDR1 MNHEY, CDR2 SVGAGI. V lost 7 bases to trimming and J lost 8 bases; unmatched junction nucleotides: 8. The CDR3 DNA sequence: TGTGCCAGCAATCGGGCTAGCGGGAGCTATGAGCAGTTCTTC. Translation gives CASNRASGSYEQFF.

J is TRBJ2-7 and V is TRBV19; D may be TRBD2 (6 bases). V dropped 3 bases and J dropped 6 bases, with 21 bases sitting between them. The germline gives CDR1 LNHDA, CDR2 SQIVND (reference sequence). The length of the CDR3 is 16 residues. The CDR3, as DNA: TGTGCCAGTAGTATCAGCTCGGGAGATTTATTGCGCGAGCAGTACTTC. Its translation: CASSISSGDLLREQYF.

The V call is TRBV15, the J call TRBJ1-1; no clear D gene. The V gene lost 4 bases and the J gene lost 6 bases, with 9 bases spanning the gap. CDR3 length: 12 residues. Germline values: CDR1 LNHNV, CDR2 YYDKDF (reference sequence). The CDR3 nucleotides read TGTGCCACCAGCAACGGGATTTCTGAAGCTTTCTTT. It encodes CATSNGISEAFF.

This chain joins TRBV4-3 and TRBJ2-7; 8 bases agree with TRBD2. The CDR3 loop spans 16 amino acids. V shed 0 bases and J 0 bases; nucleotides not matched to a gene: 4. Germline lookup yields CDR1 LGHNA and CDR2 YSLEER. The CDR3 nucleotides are TGCGCCAGCAGCCAAGATTTTAGCGGGACCTCCTACGAGCAGTACTTC. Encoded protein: CASSQDFSGTSYEQYF.